Listed below are T cell receptor beta chains from one sample, sequenced in a study of preoperative IRX-2 immunotherapy in early breast cancer. The assay was immunoSEQ multiplex PCR, and TCRdb's table has in-frame clones only and misses some. The top ten hold around 2.9% of the sample, which has around 30,000 clones, about 79% seen once. The material was obtained from a patient treated with IRX-2 immunotherapy. The receptors derive from a human donor with breast cancer. CDR3s include the opening cysteine and the closing phenylalanine or tryptophan. A D gene is named only where the DNA matches it firmly. Size values are once, few and many counts, or a class for expanded clones, and some rows have none.

>TRBV6-7|-|-|TRBJ2-1|13
CASKRWRDNEQFF
TGTGCCAGCAAGAGGTGGAGGGATAATGAGCAGTTCTTC
>TRBV11-3|few|-|TRBJ2-7|14
CASSLQGASYEQYF
TGTGCCAGCAGCTTACAGGGAGCCTCCTACGAGCAGTACTTC
>TRBV5-1|-|-|TRBJ1-2|15
CASSLEQGGESGYTF
TGCGCCAGCAGCTTGGAGCAGGGAGGGGAGAGTGGCTACACCTTC
>TRBV11-3|-|-|TRBJ2-1|14
CASSLGGRGYQQFF
TGTGCCAGCAGCTTAGGGGGCCGCGGGTATCAGCAGTTCTTC
>TRBV5-1|-|TRBD1|TRBJ1-4|15
CASNRGQALNEKLFF
TGCGCCAGCAACCGGGGACAGGCTCTTAATGAAAAACTGTTTTTT
>TRBV4-1|-|-|TRBJ1-3|16
CASSQDLRSAGNTIYF
TGCGCCAGCAGCCAAGATCTGCGCTCCGCTGGAAACACCATATATTTT
>TRBV15|-|TRBD1|TRBJ1-5|17
CATSRRVLTGDYQPQHF
TGTGCCACCAGCAGACGCGTTCTGACAGGGGACTATCAGCCCCAGCATTTT
>TRBV6-8|-|-|TRBJ1-1|13
CASPQTPNTEAFF
TGTGCCAGCCCTCAGACCCCGAACACTGAAGCTTTCTTT
>TRBV1|-|-|TRBJ2-2|15
CASSLRTGITGELFF
TGCGCCAGCAGCCTCCGGACAGGGATAACCGGGGAGCTGTTTTTT
>TRBV28|-|-|TRBJ2-7|13
CASSAGSGYEQYF
TGTGCCAGCAGCGCAGGGTCAGGCTACGAGCAGTACTTC
>TRBV5-1|-|-|TRBJ2-2|15
CASSRDYLNTGELFF
TGCGCCAGCAGCCGTGACTACCTGAACACCGGGGAGCTGTTTTTT
>TRBV1|-|-|TRBJ2-7|13
CASSQANWDRQYF
TGCGCCAGCAGCCAAGCCAATTGGGACAGGCAGTACTTC
>TRBV1|-|-|TRBJ2-7|14
CASSLGPSSYEQYF
TGCGCCAGCAGCCTGGGACCCAGCTCCTACGAGCAGTACTTC
>TRBV28|-|-|TRBJ1-1|16
CASSWSHQTITPEAFF
TGTGCCAGCAGTTGGTCACACCAAACAATTACCCCTGAAGCTTTCTTT
>TRBV23-1|-|-|TRBJ1-6|14
CASSQEGPGAPLHF
TGCGCCAGCAGCCAAGAAGGGCCGGGGGCACCCCTCCACTTT
>TRBV11-3|-|-|TRBJ2-4|14
CASSLGLQINIQYF
TGTGCCAGCAGCTTGGGACTGCAGATAAACATTCAGTACTTC
>TRBV11-3|-|-|TRBJ1-1|14
CASSLGQGGAEAFF
TGTGCCAGCAGCTTGGGGCAGGGAGGCGCTGAAGCTTTCTTT
>TRBV7-4|-|-|TRBJ1-5|13
CASSLGLNQPQHF
TGTGCCAGCAGCTTAGGATTAAATCAGCCCCAGCATTTT
>TRBV6-8|-|-|TRBJ1-2|13
CAGLKMVGYGYTF
TGTGCCGGCCTAAAGATGGTCGGCTATGGCTACACCTTC
>TRBV22-1|-|-|TRBJ2-1|15
CASSFRQGSYNEQFF
TGTGCCAGCAGTTTCCGACAGGGTTCCTACAATGAGCAGTTCTTC
>TRBV30|-|-|TRBJ1-5|15
CAWSVPQNSNQPQHF
TGTGCCTGGAGTGTACCACAGAATAGCAATCAGCCCCAGCATTTT
>TRBV30|-|-|TRBJ2-3|13
CAWSVGDTDTQYF
TGTGCCTGGAGTGTAGGGGACACGGATACGCAGTATTTT
>TRBV28|-|TRBD1|TRBJ2-7|12
CANGQEESEQYF
TGTGCCAACGGACAGGAGGAGTCCGAGCAGTACTTC
>TRBV29-1|-|TRBD2|TRBJ2-7|14
CSVMTSGGAYEQYF
TGCAGCGTTATGACTAGCGGGGGAGCCTACGAGCAGTACTTC
>TRBV11-3|-|TRBD1|TRBJ2-5|17
CASSRSRDSLGRETQYF
TGTGCCAGCAGTCGATCCCGGGACAGCCTAGGACGGGAGACCCAGTACTTC
>TRBV12-2|-|-|TRBJ1-4|16
CASRMELGPGGEKLFF
TGTGCAAGTCGCATGGAGTTGGGGCCGGGAGGCGAAAAACTGTTTTTT